This T cell receptor (beta chain) was captured by sequencing in a study of control samples from healthy donors and cancer patients. The CDR3 contains 13 residues. V was trimmed by 3 bases and J by 4 bases, leaving 9 bases between them. Produced via immunoSEQ multiplex PCR; TCRdb's table is partial and in-frame only. The profile shows approximately 100,000 clones, about 90% of them singletons. The rearrangement links TRBV12-3 or TRBV12-4 to TRBJ1-1, with a weak D call TRBD1 (5 bases). The source material was blood. The TCR sequence derives from a man under 40 in good health. The CDR3 region has the DNA TGTGCCAGCAGTTTGAAGGGACCCACTGAAGCTTTCTTT. The encoded protein is CASSLKGPTEAFF.